This T cell receptor beta chain stems from a study of blood T cell repertoires in COVID-19. This clone was observed a handful of times. The CDR3 is made up of 16 amino acids. Per germline, CDR1 LNHDA and CDR2 SQIVND (reference sequence). Trimming stripped 0 bases from V and 1 base from J, with 12 bases between. Sequenced by immunoSEQ multiplex PCR; TCRdb stores in-frame clones only, minus some. The sample yields about 20,000 clones, around 90% seen once. The TCR sequence derives from a human donor with active COVID-19. The donor label of this sample is uncertain. The chain links TRBV19 to TRBJ1-2; unclear D gene. The material sequenced was peripheral blood. The CDR3, as DNA: TGTGCCAGTAGTATAGACGAAGCGGCTAGTAACTATGGCTACACCTTC. Encoded protein: CASSIDEAASNYGYTF.